Presented here are 15 T cell receptor beta chains from one specimen sequenced in a study of OX40 agonist ivuxolimab in advanced cancers. Profiled with immunoSEQ multiplex PCR; TCRdb holds only in-frame clones, not every one. The data hold about 48,000 clones, with about 90% observed a single time. This sample comprised CD4+ or CD8+ T cells sorted from blood, obtained in a trial of the OX40 agonist ivuxolimab. The receptors come from an adult with an advanced solid tumor such as melanoma, head and neck, liver or kidney cancer.

The chain carries TRBV7-2 and TRBJ2-5; possibly TRBD2 for D (5 bases). The CDR3 is 16 amino acids. The V end lost 6 bases, the J end lost 1 base, and 18 bases lay between the germline ends. Germline CDR1 reads SGHTA; CDR2 reads FQGNSA. Here the CDR3 reads CASRGLSFSTQETQYF. In nucleotides, the CDR3 is TGTGCCAGCAGAGGACTTAGCTTTTCCACCCAAGAGACCCAGTACTTC.

The chain employs TRBV11-2 and TRBJ1-1; 11 positions agree with TRBD1. Germline CDR1 SGHAT, CDR2 FQNNGV. The junction had 8 bases not matched to a gene; V was cut back by 5 bases and J by 6 bases. The CDR3 totals 15 residues. The CDR3 coding sequence is TGTGCCAGCAGCCCATGGACAGGGGGCGAGGCTGAAGCTTTCTTT. It encodes CASSPWTGGEAEAFF.

J is TRBJ2-1 and V is TRBV5-1; TRBD2 aligns across 8 bases. The germline gives CDR1 SGHRS, CDR2 YFSETQ. J gave up 3 bases and V 2 bases, and 1 base lay outside the gene matches. This CDR3 contains 14 residues. The CDR3, as DNA: TGCGCCAGCAGCTTTACTAGCGGCTACAATGAGCAGTTCTTC. Its translation: CASSFTSGYNEQFF.

This chain connects TRBV15 to TRBJ2-7; 10 bases align to TRBD1. Germline CDR1 is LNHNV and CDR2 is YYDKDF (reference sequence). CDR3 size: 15 residues. With V trimmed by 5 bases and J by 1 base, 5 bases remained unmatched. CDR3 coding DNA: TGTGCCACCAGCTCTTGGACAGGGGGTTCCTACGAGCAGTACTTC. This sequence encodes CATSSWTGGSYEQYF. The full variable domain, rest sourced from reference TRBV15 and TRBJ2-7, is DAMVIQNPRYQVTQFGKPVTLSCSQTLNHNVMYWYQQKSSQAPKLLFHYYDKDFNNEADTPDNFQSRRPNTSFCFLDIRSPGLGDTAMYLCATSSWTGGSYEQYFGPGTRLTVT.

The chain is built from TRBV5-1 and TRBJ2-5; TRBD2 agrees at 8 bases. The V and J ends lost 0 bases and 5 bases, in that order; junction bases with no gene match: 6. The CDR3 extends over 15 amino acids. CDR1 and CDR2 (germline): SGHRS, YFSETQ. The CDR3 sequence is CASSLAGGVLETQYF. For the CDR3, the DNA is TGCGCCAGCAGCTTGGCCGGGGGGGTGTTGGAGACCCAGTACTTC.

V is TRBV7-9 and J is TRBJ2-1; D not resolved. Germline values: CDR1 SEHNR, CDR2 FQNEAQ (reference sequence). Trimming cost V 1 base and J 7 bases, with 5 bases left between them. The CDR3 runs 12 residues. The CDR3 nucleotides are TGTGCCAGCAGCTTAGGTCGAAATGAGCAGTTCTTC. Translation: CASSLGRNEQFF.

V gene TRBV2 combines with J gene TRBJ2-1, with 13 nucleotides matching TRBD2. The CDR3 totals 15 residues. V shed 7 bases, J shed 7 bases, and the junction held 7 bases outside the gene matches. Germline lookup yields CDR1 SNHLY and CDR2 FYNNEI. CDR3 loop: CASKTSGGAANEQFF. CDR3 coding DNA: TGTGCCAGCAAAACTAGCGGGGGGGCCGCGAATGAGCAGTTCTTC. Full variable domain (rest looked up from reference TRBV2 and TRBJ2-1): EPEVTQTPSHQVTQMGQEVILRCVPISNHLYFYWYRQILGQKVEFLVSFYNNEISEKSEIFDDQFSVERPDGSNFTLKIRSTKLEDSAMYFCASKTSGGAANEQFFGPGTRLTVL.

This clone occurred once. The chain joins TRBV29-1 to TRBJ1-2; D possibly corresponds to TRBD1 (5 bases). Deletions cut 6 bases from V and 8 bases from J, with 13 bases between. The CDR3 totals 11 residues. CDR1 is SQVTM and CDR2 is ANQGSEA in the germline V gene. In DNA, the CDR3 is TGCAGCGTCGGGGACCTCCGGGGCTACACCTTC. Translated, it gives CSVGDLRGYTF.

The CDR3 DNA is TGTGCCTGGGACTCCGGGACGGGCGCCCAAAACATTCAGTACTTC. As protein: CAWDSGTGAQNIQYF. The rearrangement links TRBV30 to TRBJ2-4, with D perhaps assigned TRBD1 or TRBD2 (5 bases each). V lost 5 bases to trimming and J lost 5 bases, with 19 bases between them. Germline values: CDR1 GTSNPN, CDR2 SVGIG (reference sequence). The CDR3 length is 15 residues.

J is TRBJ2-3 and V is TRBV5-6, with TRBD2 identical over 13 bases. Germline assignment: CDR1 SGHDT and CDR2 YYEEEE. This CDR3 spans 19 amino acids. The trim removed 4 bases at V and 0 bases at J, leaving 11 bases unmatched. In nucleotides, the CDR3 is TGTGCCAGCAGCAGCCCAGGGACTAGCGGGGAACCTAGCACAGATACGCAGTATTTT. Protein product: CASSSPGTSGEPSTDTQYF.

This chain uses TRBV7-9 with TRBJ2-3; 7 bases are shared with TRBD1. The ends lost 3 bases at V and 3 bases at J; junction bases unmatched: 6. The germline gives CDR1 SEHNR, CDR2 FQNEAQ (reference sequence). The CDR3 covers 15 residues. CDR3 in DNA: TGTGCCAGCAGCTTCGGGACAGCCGAAACAGATACGCAGTATTTT. Translated: CASSFGTAETDTQYF.

The V gene is TRBV27, the J gene TRBJ1-1, with TRBD1 matching over 9 bases. This CDR3 spans 16 amino acids. The V gene's germline CDR1 is MNHEY and CDR2 SMNVEV (reference sequence). V gave up 4 bases and J gave up 4 bases; unmatched junction bases: 10. CDR3 nucleotide sequence: TGTGCCAGCAGTTCCCAGACAGGGGGTGGGGGCACTGAAGCTTTCTTT. Its protein is CASSSQTGGGGTEAFF.

CDR3 nucleotides: TGTGCCAGCAGCGCGGGCAGCGGGACAGGGTCTGAGCAGTTCTTC. Translation gives CASSAGSGTGSEQFF. This chain connects TRBV9 to TRBJ2-1, with TRBD1 identical over 9 bases. CDR1 and CDR2 (germline): SGDLS, YYNGEE. This CDR3 spans 15 amino acids. With V trimmed by 3 bases and J by 9 bases, 10 bases remained unmatched.

This chain links TRBV7-2 with TRBJ1-5; D is unclear. Trimming left V 5 bases short and J 1 base short, with 6 bases between. This CDR3 is built from 13 residues. CDR1 SGHTA and CDR2 FQGNSA come from the germline V gene. In nucleotides, the CDR3 is TGTGCCAGCAGCCCAAACAGCAATCAGCCCCAGCATTTT. This translates into CASSPNSNQPQHF.

This clone showed up just once. The gene calls are TRBV7-9 and TRBJ2-7; the D gene is possibly TRBD2 (6 bases). Deletions cut 2 bases from V and 2 bases from J, with 10 bases between. CDR1 and CDR2 (germline): SEHNR, FQNEAQ (reference sequence). This CDR3 is 14 amino acids long. CDR3 protein: CASSLPGDPYEQYF. The CDR3 DNA reads TGTGCCAGCAGCTTACCGGGGGACCCCTACGAGCAGTACTTC.